A selection of T cell receptor beta chains follows, all from one sample in a study of T cells in Graves' hyperthyroidism and ophthalmopathy. TCRdb recomputed calls from the multiplex PCR reads with MiXCR, one row per CDR3 protein. Of a few hundred thousand distinct CDR3 sequences listed, 15% to 20% are singletons. Material for sequencing was blood. The receptor source for this set is a woman aged 18-29 years with Graves' ophthalmopathy. CDR3s include the opening cysteine and the closing phenylalanine or tryptophan. A D gene is named only where the DNA matches it firmly. Size is stated for part of the rows, as once, few or many counts, or as a class when the clone is expanded.

len | j_gene | v_gene | abundance | d_gene | CDR3nt | CDR3aa
14 | TRBJ2-2 | TRBV12-5 | NA | NA | TGTGCTAGTGGTTTGGAGAGTGACACCGGGGAGCTGTTTTTT | CASGLESDTGELFF
14 | TRBJ2-7 | TRBV6-1 | NA | NA | TGTGCCAGCACCACGGACAGAGCTCCGACCGGGCAGTACTTC | CASTTDRAPTGQYF
16 | TRBJ1-2 | TRBV9 | few | NA | TGTGCCAGCAGCAGCAAGACAGGCTCAACTAACTATGGCTACACCTTC | CASSSKTGSTNYGYTF
14 | TRBJ1-4 | TRBV25-1 | once | TRBD1 | TGTGCCAGCAGCTGGAGGACAGGGGGTGAAAAACTGTTTTTT | CASSWRTGGEKLFF
15 | TRBJ1-1 | TRBV12-5 | many | NA | TGTGCTAGTGGTTTGCAACGAGGGGTAAACACTGAAGCTTTCTTT | CASGLQRGVNTEAFF
15 | TRBJ2-7 | TRBV5-1 | many | TRBD2 | TGCGCCAGCAGGGACGGGACTAGCGGGACCTACGAGCAGTACTTC | CASRDGTSGTYEQYF
16 | TRBJ1-2 | TRBV4-3 | few | NA | TGCGCCAGCAGCCAAGATCTTTACCTGGGGACGGGTGGCTACACCTTC | CASSQDLYLGTGGYTF
13 | TRBJ2-7 | TRBV12-3/TRBV12-4 | many | NA | TGTGCCAGCAGTTTGTGGGATCGCTACGAGCAGTACTTC | CASSLWDRYEQYF
14 | TRBJ1-6 | TRBV24-1 | NA | NA | TGTGCCACCAGTGATGGGGATGGAAATTCACCCCTCCACTTT | CATSDGDGNSPLHF
12 | TRBJ2-1 | TRBV20-1 | many | NA | TGCAGTGCCAGTCATGGGTCTAATGAGCAGTTCTTC | CSASHGSNEQFF
13 | TRBJ2-1 | TRBV30 | once | TRBD2 | TGTGCCTGGAGACTAGCGGGATTAAATGAGCAGTTCTTC | CAWRLAGLNEQFF
12 | TRBJ1-1 | TRBV28 | many | NA | TGTGCCAGCCTAGACAGAAACACTGAAGCTTTCTTT | CASLDRNTEAFF
16 | TRBJ1-2 | TRBV20-1 | many | NA | TGCAGTGCTAGAGGCCCGGCCCCGGACAGCGACTATGGCTACACCTTC | CSARGPAPDSDYGYTF
12 | TRBJ2-7 | TRBV7-9 | NA | NA | TGTGCCAGCAGCGAGGTTGTCTACGAGCAGTACTTC | CASSEVVYEQYF
14 | TRBJ1-6 | TRBV7-3 | many | NA | TGTGCCAGCAGCTTAAGAGGGGTTAATTCACCCCTCCACTTT | CASSLRGVNSPLHF
13 | TRBJ2-2 | TRBV19 | NA | NA | TGTGCCAGTAGCACTAGTATCCCCGGGGAGCTGTTTTTT | CASSTSIPGELFF
15 | TRBJ1-2 | TRBV6-1 | NA | NA | TGTGCCAGCATCCTAGGACCAGGTCCTAACTATGGCTACACCTTC | CASILGPGPNYGYTF